A single sample is the source of the 11 T cell receptor beta chains below, sequenced in a study of CD8 T cells in Susac syndrome. RNA was extracted with the RNeasy kit, and a quantity of about 0.45 to 1 ug was reverse transcribed using random hexamers. TCRdb processed the immunoSEQ multiplex PCR reads anew with MiXCR; each CDR3 protein has one entry. The data show approximately 300,000 distinct CDR3 sequences, with about nine tenths seen just once and around 0.18% held by the top ten. Sample: CD8+ T cells from PBMCs. These receptors all come from a human donor with multiple sclerosis.

V and J are TRBV19 and TRBJ2-1; no clear D gene. The CDR3 runs to 13 residues. V was pared by 3 bases and J by 4 bases, with 7 bases between. The germline gives CDR1 LNHDA, CDR2 SQIVND (reference sequence). The CDR3 DNA follows: TGTGCCAGTAGTATTAAGGGTTACAATGAGCAGTTCTTC. It encodes CASSIKGYNEQFF.

The V and J genes are TRBV6-6 and TRBJ2-5; no clear D gene. Trimming pared 2 bases from V and 4 bases from J, leaving 2 bases between. The V gene's germline CDR1 is MNHNY and CDR2 SVGAGI (reference sequence). The CDR3 extends over 11 amino acids. The CDR3 coding sequence is TGTGCCAGCAGTTACGGAGAGACCCAGTACTTC. This gives the protein CASSYGETQYF.

The chain combines TRBV9 with TRBJ2-1, with TRBD2 as a possible D gene (5 bases). Germline CDR1 SGDLS, CDR2 YYNGEE. There are 15 residues in the CDR3. V was trimmed by 0 bases and J by 9 bases, leaving 16 bases between them. This CDR3 reads CASSVGAVNAGEQFF. The CDR3 region has the DNA TGTGCCAGCAGCGTAGGGGCCGTAAATGCGGGTGAGCAGTTCTTC.

The chain links TRBV12-3 or TRBV12-4 to TRBJ2-3; D is perhaps TRBD2 (5 bases). Trimming left V 6 bases short and J 2 bases short, with 15 bases between. This CDR3 contains 15 residues. CDR3 region: CASSATSAYTDTQYF. The CDR3 DNA reads TGTGCCAGCAGCGCAACTAGTGCCTACACAGATACGCAGTATTTT.

The rearrangement links TRBV7-2 to TRBJ2-1, with TRBD1 as a possible D gene (6 bases). V dropped 2 bases and J dropped 6 bases, with 20 bases sitting between them. Per the germline V gene, CDR1 is SGHTA and CDR2 is FQGNSA. The CDR3 has 17 amino acids. CDR3 region: CASSLQSQGLRINEQFF. CDR3 DNA sequence: TGTGCCAGCAGCTTACAATCTCAGGGGCTACGCATCAATGAGCAGTTCTTC.

This clonotype appeared a single time. This chain joins TRBV4-3 and TRBJ1-4, with D perhaps matching TRBD1 (6 bases). Germline CDR1 LGHNA, CDR2 YSLEER. The CDR3 is 14 residues long. V gave up 2 bases and J gave up 4 bases, with 8 bases separating them. CDR3 residues: CASSQLDSNEKLFF. CDR3 nucleotides: TGCGCCAGCAGCCAATTGGACAGTAATGAAAAACTGTTTTTT.

The chain links TRBV27 to TRBJ2-4, with D perhaps matching TRBD1 or TRBD2 (5 bases each). The germline CDR1 and CDR2 sequences are MNHEY and SMNVEV (reference sequence). The CDR3 has 15 amino acids. Between the trimmed V and J ends, which lost 5 bases and 8 bases, there was a span of 19 bases. CDR3 in amino acids: CASSLGTPEMDIQYF. As DNA, the CDR3 is TGTGCCAGCAGTCTCGGGACGCCGGAGATGGACATTCAGTACTTC.

The rearrangement links TRBV5-1 to TRBJ2-1; TRBD2 matches 12 bases. Trimming removed 4 bases from V and 5 bases from J; junction bases left unmatched: 10. The CDR3 runs to 17 residues. Per the germline V gene, CDR1 is SGHRS and CDR2 is YFSETQ. CDR3 residues: CASSILAGGEVDNEQFF. The CDR3 DNA is TGCGCCAGCAGCATCCTAGCGGGAGGGGAAGTTGACAATGAGCAGTTCTTC.

V usage is TRBV13 and J usage is TRBJ2-7; D may be TRBD2 (5 bases). CDR1 and CDR2 from the germline V gene are PRHDT and FYEKMQ (reference sequence). Trimming left V 4 bases short and J 4 bases short, with 23 bases between. CDR3 length equals 17 residues. The CDR3: CASSSSAGGSPYYEQYF. The CDR3 nucleotides read TGTGCCAGCAGCTCGAGCGCGGGTGGTTCGCCGTATTACGAGCAGTACTTC.

This clonotype has a single count. The chain carries TRBV11-1 and TRBJ2-3; D perhaps matches TRBD1 (6 bases). V was pared by 5 bases and J by 0 bases, with 18 bases between. CDR3 length equals 17 residues. The V gene's germline CDR1 is SGHAT and CDR2 FQDESV (reference sequence). The CDR3 loop reads CASSPIPGTPSTDTQYF. Written as DNA, the CDR3 is TGTGCCAGCAGCCCTATACCCGGGACACCGAGCACAGATACGCAGTATTTT.

This chain connects TRBV2 to TRBJ2-7; 14 bases line up with TRBD2. The CDR3 is 15 amino acids. CDR1 is SNHLY and CDR2 is FYNNEI in the germline V gene. J lost 2 bases, V lost 6 bases, and 3 bases had no gene match. DNA of the CDR3: TGTGCCAGCAGCCCGACTAGCGGGAGGGCCTACGAGCAGTACTTC. Amino acids: CASSPTSGRAYEQYF.